The 5 T cell receptor beta chains presented below share a single source sample, sequenced in a study of shared clonotypes between healthy human individuals (TCRdb year 2020). Library construction relied on the immunoSEQ multiplex PCR assay. TCRdb retrieved this table from immuneACCESS and kept in-frame rearrangements only. Not all clones are present; in checked studies, unresolved V genes account for under half, and no reason is known for the remainder. Present in this sample are around 2.1 million clones, nearly 97% of which were seen just once. The ten largest make up approximately 0.13% of the sample. Material: naive CD4+ T cells sorted from blood. The cell subset or site label on this specimen signifies: CD45RA+ positively selected. These receptors were obtained from a man aged 18 to 35 in good health.

The V gene is TRBV30, the J gene TRBJ1-6; tentatively, D is TRBD1 (5 bases). This CDR3 comprises 16 residues. CDR1 GTSNPN and CDR2 SVGIG come from the germline V gene (reference sequence). Trimming removed 5 bases at V and 7 bases at J, with 21 bases between. The CDR3 region has the DNA TGTGCCTGGGTAACGCAGGGAGTTTCCCTAAATTCACCCCTCCACTTT. Encoded protein: CAWVTQGVSLNSPLHF.

This clone was detected only a few times. This chain connects TRBV6-6 to TRBJ2-7; 8 bases match TRBD2. The CDR3 contains 11 residues. Per germline, CDR1 MNHNY and CDR2 SVGAGI (reference sequence). J lost 5 bases, V lost 11 bases, and 5 bases had no gene match. The CDR3 spells CAVAGGHEQYF. CDR3 coding DNA: TGTGCCGTCGCGGGGGGCCACGAGCAGTACTTC.

J is TRBJ1-4 and V is TRBV19; possible D gene TRBD1, 5 bases. V dropped 4 bases and J dropped 7 bases, with 10 bases sitting between them. The CDR3 runs 13 residues. CDR1 LNHDA and CDR2 SQIVND come from the germline V gene (reference sequence). CDR3 protein: CASSTGLLEKLFF. The CDR3 DNA follows: TGTGCCAGTAGTACGGGACTACTTGAAAAACTGTTTTTT.

The rearrangement uses TRBV7-9 and TRBJ2-4; 8 bases agree with TRBD2. The J segment lost 11 bases and the V segment lost 3 bases, leaving 9 bases of the junction unmatched. Looked up from germline, CDR1 is SEHNR and CDR2 is FQNEAQ (reference sequence). The CDR3 is 14 amino acids. In DNA form, the CDR3 reads TGTGCCAGCAGCTTGGAGGGACTAGACCGAGTTCAGTACTTC. This codes for CASSLEGLDRVQYF.

This chain links TRBV29-1 with TRBJ1-1; weak D call: TRBD1 (5 bases). Trimming cost V 0 bases and J 2 bases, with 10 bases left between them. Germline V gene data show CDR1 as SQVTM and CDR2 as ANQGSEA. This CDR3 region has 14 residues. In nucleotides, the CDR3 is TGCAGCGTTGAAGATCGGCAGGGTAACACTGAAGCTTTCTTT. It yields the protein CSVEDRQGNTEAFF.